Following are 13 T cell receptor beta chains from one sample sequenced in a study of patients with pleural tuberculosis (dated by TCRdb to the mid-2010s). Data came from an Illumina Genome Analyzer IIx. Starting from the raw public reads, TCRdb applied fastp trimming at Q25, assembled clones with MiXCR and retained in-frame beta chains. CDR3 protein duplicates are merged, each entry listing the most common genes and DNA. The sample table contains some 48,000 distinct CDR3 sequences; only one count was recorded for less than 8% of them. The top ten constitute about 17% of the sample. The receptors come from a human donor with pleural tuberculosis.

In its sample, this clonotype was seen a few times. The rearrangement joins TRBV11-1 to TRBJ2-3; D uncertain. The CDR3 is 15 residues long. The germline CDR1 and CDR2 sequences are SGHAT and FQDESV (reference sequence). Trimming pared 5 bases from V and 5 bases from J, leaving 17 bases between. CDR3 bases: TGTGCCAGCAGCACTCGTCCATTTGGCCGAGATACGCAGTATTTT. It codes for CASSTRPFGRDTQYF.

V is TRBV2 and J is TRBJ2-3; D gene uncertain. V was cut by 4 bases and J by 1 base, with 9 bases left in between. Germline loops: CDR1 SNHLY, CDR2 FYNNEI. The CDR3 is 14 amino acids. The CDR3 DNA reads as TGTGCCAGCAGTGCCGGCGCCCGCACAGATACGCAGTATTTT. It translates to CASSAGARTDTQYF.

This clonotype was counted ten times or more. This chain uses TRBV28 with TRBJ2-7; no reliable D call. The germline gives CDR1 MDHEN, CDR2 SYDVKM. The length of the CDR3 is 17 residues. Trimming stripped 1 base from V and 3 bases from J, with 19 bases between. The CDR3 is CASSLYVRRPALYEQYF. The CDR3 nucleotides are TGTGCCAGCAGTTTATATGTACGGCGGCCTGCCCTCTACGAGCAGTACTTC.

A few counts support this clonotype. The CDR3 sequence: CASSLATGGGDTQYF. In DNA form, the CDR3 reads TGTGCCAGCAGCTTAGCGACAGGGGGGGGAGATACGCAGTATTTT. The chain has TRBV7-2 and TRBJ2-3, with TRBD1 identical over 9 bases. Looked up from germline, CDR1 is SGHTA and CDR2 is FQGNSA. V lost 0 bases and J lost 5; bases outside the gene matches: 3. The CDR3 is 15 amino acids.

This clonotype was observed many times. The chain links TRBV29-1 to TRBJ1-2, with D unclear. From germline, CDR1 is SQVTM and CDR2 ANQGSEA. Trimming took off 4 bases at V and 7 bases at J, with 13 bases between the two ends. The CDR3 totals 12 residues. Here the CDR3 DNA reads TGCAGCGTTGTAGCGGGGTTATCTGGCTACACCTTC. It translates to CSVVAGLSGYTF.

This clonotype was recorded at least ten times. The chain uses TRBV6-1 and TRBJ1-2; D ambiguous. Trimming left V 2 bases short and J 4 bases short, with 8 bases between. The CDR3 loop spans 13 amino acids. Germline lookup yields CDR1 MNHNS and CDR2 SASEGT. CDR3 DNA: TGTGCCAGCAGTGAACAGGCGACCTATGGCTACACCTTC. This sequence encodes CASSEQATYGYTF.

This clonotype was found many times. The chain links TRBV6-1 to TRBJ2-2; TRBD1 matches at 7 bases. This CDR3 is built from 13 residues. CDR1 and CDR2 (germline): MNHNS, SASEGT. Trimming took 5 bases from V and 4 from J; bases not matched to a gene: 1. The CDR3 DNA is TGTGCCAGCAGTCCAGGGGGCACCGGGGAGCTGTTTTTT. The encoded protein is CASSPGGTGELFF.

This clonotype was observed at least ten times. The DNA of the CDR3 is TGCAGTGCTAGTCATCTAGCGGGGTTCACAGATACGCAGTATTTT. Its translation: CSASHLAGFTDTQYF. The chain links TRBV20-1 to TRBJ2-3; 9 bases map to TRBD2. Germline V lookup: CDR1 DFQATT, CDR2 SNEGSKA (reference sequence). Trimming at V came to 3 bases and at J to 2 bases, leaving 6 bases not matched to a gene. The CDR3 length is 15 residues.

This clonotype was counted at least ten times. CDR3 region: CASSQGGYEQYV. The CDR3 DNA reads as TGTGCCAGCAGCCAAGGGGGCTACGAGCAGTACGTC. The V call is TRBV14, the J call TRBJ2-7; D unresolved. V lost 1 base, J lost 3 bases, and 4 bases lay in between. The germline CDR1 and CDR2 sequences are SGHDN and FVKESK. The CDR3 is 12 residues long.

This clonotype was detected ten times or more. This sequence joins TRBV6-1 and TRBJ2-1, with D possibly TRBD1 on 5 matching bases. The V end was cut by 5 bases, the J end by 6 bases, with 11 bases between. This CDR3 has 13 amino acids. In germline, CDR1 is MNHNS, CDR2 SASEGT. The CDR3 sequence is CASSSQGSNEQFF. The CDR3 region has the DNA TGTGCCAGCAGTAGTCAGGGTAGCAATGAGCAGTTCTTC.

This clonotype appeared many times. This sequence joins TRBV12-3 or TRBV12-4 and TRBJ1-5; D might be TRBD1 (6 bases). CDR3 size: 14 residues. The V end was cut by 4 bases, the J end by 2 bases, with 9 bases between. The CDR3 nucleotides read TGTGCCAGCAGTTCACAGGGAGGCAATCAGCCCCAGCATTTT. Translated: CASSSQGGNQPQHF.

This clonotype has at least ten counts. The CDR3 reads CSARVALQETQYF. As DNA, the CDR3 is TGCAGTGCTAGAGTTGCGCTCCAAGAGACCCAGTACTTC. This rearrangement joins TRBV20-1 to TRBJ2-5; D is unresolved. Trimming cost V 1 base and J 1 base, with 7 bases left between them. The CDR3 spans 13 residues. The germline CDR1 and CDR2 sequences are DFQATT and SNEGSKA (reference sequence).

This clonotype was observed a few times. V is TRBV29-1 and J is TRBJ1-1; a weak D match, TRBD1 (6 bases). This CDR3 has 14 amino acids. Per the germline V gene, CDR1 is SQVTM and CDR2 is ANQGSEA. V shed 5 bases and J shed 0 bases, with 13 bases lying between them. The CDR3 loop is CSVQTQGLNTEAFF. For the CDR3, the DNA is TGCAGCGTTCAAACACAGGGATTGAACACTGAAGCTTTCTTT.